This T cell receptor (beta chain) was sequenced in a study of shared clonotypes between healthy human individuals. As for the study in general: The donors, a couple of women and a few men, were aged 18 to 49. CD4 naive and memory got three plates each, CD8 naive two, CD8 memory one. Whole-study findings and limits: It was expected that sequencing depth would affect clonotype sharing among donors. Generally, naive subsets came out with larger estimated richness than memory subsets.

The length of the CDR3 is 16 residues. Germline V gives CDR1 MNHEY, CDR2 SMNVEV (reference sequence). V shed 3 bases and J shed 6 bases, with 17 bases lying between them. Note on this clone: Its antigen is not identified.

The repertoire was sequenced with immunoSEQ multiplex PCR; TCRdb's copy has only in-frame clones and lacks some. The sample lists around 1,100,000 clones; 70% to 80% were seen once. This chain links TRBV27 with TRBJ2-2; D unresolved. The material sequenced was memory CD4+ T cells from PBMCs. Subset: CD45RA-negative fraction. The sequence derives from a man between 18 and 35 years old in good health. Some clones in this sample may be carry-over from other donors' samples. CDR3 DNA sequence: TGTGCCAGCAGTTTGATGGGCCGGTCTCGGGCCGGGGAGCTGTTTTTT. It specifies CASSLMGRSRAGELFF.